These 18 T cell receptor beta chains share one sample of origin, sequenced in a study of technical replicates of blood from a handful of donors. Some clones are missing from TCRdb's copy, which holds only in-frame ones; the method was immunoSEQ multiplex PCR. Of tens of thousands of clones in the sample, about 90% were seen once. Material: T cells isolated from PBMCs. The origin of the receptors is a human donor in good health.

The chain has TRBV5-4 and TRBJ1-2; D is possibly TRBD1 (6 bases). Germline values: CDR1 SGHNT, CDR2 YYREEE (reference sequence). This CDR3 region has 13 residues. Trimming removed 6 bases from V and 3 bases from J, with 12 bases in between. In DNA, the CDR3 is TGTGCCAGCACCATACCAGGGGACTATGGCTACACCTTC. Its protein is CASTIPGDYGYTF.

For the CDR3, the DNA is TGTGCCAGCAGCATAAAGGGAGGAGTCAAAACTAACTATGGCTACACCTTC. This codes for CASSIKGGVKTNYGYTF. V gene TRBV5-4 combines with J gene TRBJ1-2; no reliable D call. Germline values: CDR1 SGHNT, CDR2 YYREEE (reference sequence). The CDR3 runs 17 residues. Trimming left V 4 bases short and J 0 bases short, with 19 bases between. Full variable domain (outside the CDR3, taken from reference TRBV5-4 and TRBJ1-2): ETGVTQSPTHLIKTRGQQVTLRCSSQSGHNTVSWYQQALGQGPQFIFQYYREEENGRGNFPPRFSGLQFPNYSSELNVNALELDDSALYLCASSIKGGVKTNYGYTFGSGTRLTVV.

The chain links TRBV4-2 to TRBJ2-7, with D uncertain. V was clipped by 0 bases and J by 5 bases, with 17 bases between them. The germline V gene has CDR1 LGHNA and CDR2 YNFKEQ. The CDR3 has 16 amino acids. This CDR3 is CASSQDWSQTLHEQYF. The CDR3 region has the DNA TGTGCCAGCAGCCAAGATTGGTCCCAAACTCTCCACGAGCAGTACTTC.

The chain has TRBV4-1 and TRBJ2-7, with 8 bases lining up with TRBD2. The CDR3 consists of 14 residues. Germline lookup yields CDR1 MGHRA and CDR2 YSYEKL. With V trimmed by 4 bases and J by 4 bases, 6 bases remained unmatched. The CDR3 DNA reads as TGCGCCAGCAGCCCGACGGGACTAGGATACGAGCAGTACTTC. It encodes CASSPTGLGYEQYF.

The chain has TRBV5-4 and TRBJ1-1; D is ambiguous. This CDR3 comprises 15 residues. The germline V gene has CDR1 SGHNT and CDR2 YYREEE (reference sequence). V lost 5 bases and J lost 3, with 17 bases in between. The CDR3 protein is CASSSVAREDTEAFF. DNA for the CDR3: TGTGCCAGCAGTTCGGTGGCGAGGGAAGACACTGAAGCTTTCTTT.

CDR3 amino acids: CASSRDSTYNEQFF. The CDR3, as DNA: TGTGCCAGCAGCCGGGACTCTACTTACAATGAGCAGTTCTTC. The chain recombines TRBV5-4 with TRBJ2-1; a weak D match, TRBD2 (6 bases). Germline V gene sequence: CDR1 SGHNT, CDR2 YYREEE (reference sequence). The CDR3 is 14 amino acids. V was pared by 4 bases and J by 4 bases, with 12 bases between.

The chain employs TRBV10-1 and TRBJ2-5, with TRBD2 matching over 7 bases. The CDR3 totals 17 residues. Germline CDR1 is WNHNN and CDR2 is SYGVQD (reference sequence). V lost 0 bases and J lost 3; bases outside the gene matches: 10. The CDR3: CASSESEVWLAEETQYF. Here the CDR3 DNA reads TGCGCCAGCAGTGAGTCGGAAGTCTGGCTAGCGGAAGAGACCCAGTACTTC.

The chain is built from TRBV2 and TRBJ2-4, with D maybe TRBD1 (6 bases). Trimming took 3 bases from V and 3 from J, leaving 21 bases between them. The CDR3 covers 18 residues. Germline values: CDR1 SNHLY, CDR2 FYNNEI. CDR3 DNA sequence: TGTGCCAGCAGTGATGGGGGCCCGATGGGGTTAATCAAAAACATTCAGTACTTC. Translated, it gives CASSDGGPMGLIKNIQYF.

The chain joins TRBV5-1 to TRBJ1-2; 8 nucleotides align to TRBD1. The germline CDR1 and CDR2 sequences are SGHRS and YFSETQ. J lost 6 bases, V lost 0 bases, and 7 bases had no gene match. The CDR3 consists of 15 residues. The CDR3 region is CASSLEGQGLNGYTF. CDR3 DNA sequence: TGCGCCAGCAGCTTGGAAGGACAGGGTTTGAATGGCTACACCTTC.

The chain employs TRBV5-1 and TRBJ1-2, with TRBD1 identical over 7 bases. Trimming took 4 bases from V and 6 from J; bases not matched to a gene: 6. Germline CDR1 is SGHRS and CDR2 is YFSETQ. CDR3 length equals 13 residues. The CDR3 is CASSVDRVDGYTF. The CDR3 DNA is TGCGCCAGCAGCGTCGACAGGGTGGATGGCTACACCTTC.

CDR3 DNA: TGCGCCAGCAGCCAGCGGGCTAGCGGAAACTACGAGCAGTACTTC. Amino acids: CASSQRASGNYEQYF. The chain couples TRBV5-1 to TRBJ2-7, with TRBD2 matching over 7 bases. Germline trimming cut 4 bases from V and 3 bases from J; bases unmatched to any gene: 10. The germline V gene has CDR1 SGHRS and CDR2 YFSETQ. This CDR3 spans 15 amino acids. Combining the CDR3 with reference TRBV5-1 and TRBJ2-7 gives the whole variable domain KAGVTQTPRYLIKTRGQQVTLSCSPISGHRSVSWYQQTPGQGLQFLFEYFSETQRNKGNFPGRFSGRQFSNSRSEMNVSTLELGDSALYLCASSQRASGNYEQYFGPGTRLTVT.

The V gene is TRBV5-1, the J gene TRBJ2-3; TRBD2 agrees at 11 bases. Unmatched junction bases numbered 5, after V lost 0 bases and J lost 8 bases. The CDR3 spans 15 residues. The germline V gene encodes CDR1 SGHRS and CDR2 YFSETQ. The CDR3 bases are TGCGCCAGCAGCTTGGGACTAGCGGGAACGGGTACGCAGTATTTT. It specifies CASSLGLAGTGTQYF.

This chain connects TRBV19 to TRBJ1-5; D unresolved. The germline gives CDR1 LNHDA, CDR2 SQIVND (reference sequence). The CDR3 is made up of 13 amino acids. Trimming cost V 4 bases and J 6 bases, with 10 bases left between them. The CDR3 protein is CASSTRTGQPQHF. The CDR3 DNA follows: TGTGCCAGTAGTACTCGAACTGGTCAGCCCCAGCATTTT.

The rearrangement joins TRBV7-6 to TRBJ1-2; 8 bases map to TRBD1. Unmatched junction bases numbered 2, after V lost 4 bases and J lost 4 bases. The CDR3 is 13 amino acids. CDR1 SGHVS and CDR2 FNYEAQ come from the germline V gene. The CDR3 loop reads CASSSTGGYGYTF. The CDR3 region has the DNA TGTGCCAGCAGCTCCACAGGGGGCTATGGCTACACCTTC.

The chain combines TRBV27 with TRBJ2-5, with D tentatively TRBD1 (6 bases). This CDR3 region has 14 residues. The ends were cut back, 5 bases at V and 7 bases at J, with 17 bases in the middle. Germline values: CDR1 MNHEY, CDR2 SMNVEV (reference sequence). The CDR3 bases are TGTGCCAGCAGTCCAGGGGTGGGTTTGGGGACCCAGTACTTC. Translated, it gives CASSPGVGLGTQYF.

This clone was counted only a few times. V and J are TRBV19 and TRBJ1-2; 7 nucleotides match TRBD1. Trimming at V came to 3 bases and at J to 6 bases, leaving 10 bases not matched to a gene. The germline gives CDR1 LNHDA, CDR2 SQIVND (reference sequence). CDR3 length equals 15 residues. The CDR3 reads CASSMSDRSRHGYTF. The CDR3 region has the DNA TGTGCCAGTAGTATGTCGGACAGGAGTAGACATGGCTACACCTTC.

The chain recombines TRBV5-4 with TRBJ2-7; 7 positions agree with TRBD1. The CDR3 extends over 14 amino acids. Germline assignment: CDR1 SGHNT and CDR2 YYREEE (reference sequence). Trimming cost V 2 bases and J 2 bases; bases outside gene matches: 4. CDR3 region: CASSFKGTAYEQYF. In nucleotides, the CDR3 is TGTGCCAGCAGCTTTAAGGGGACAGCCTACGAGCAGTACTTC.

The chain recombines TRBV10-2 with TRBJ2-7; the D is unclear. The CDR3 totals 12 residues. V gave up 2 bases and J gave up 3 bases, with 5 bases separating them. Germline V gene lookup returns CDR1 WSHSY and CDR2 SAAADI. The CDR3 spells CASSENNYEQYF. The CDR3 region has the DNA TGCGCCAGCAGTGAGAATAACTACGAGCAGTACTTC.